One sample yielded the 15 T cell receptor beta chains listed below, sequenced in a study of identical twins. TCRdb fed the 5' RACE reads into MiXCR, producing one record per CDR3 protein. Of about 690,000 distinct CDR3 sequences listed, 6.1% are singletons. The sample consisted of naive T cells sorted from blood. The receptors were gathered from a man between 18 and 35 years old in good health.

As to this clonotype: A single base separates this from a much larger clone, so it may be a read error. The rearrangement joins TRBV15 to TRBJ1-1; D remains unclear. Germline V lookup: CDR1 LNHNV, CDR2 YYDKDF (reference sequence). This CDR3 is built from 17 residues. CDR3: CATSRDRGSYLNTQAFF. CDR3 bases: TGTGCCACCAGCAGAGATCGAGGTTCCTATCTGAACACTCAAGCTTTCTTT.

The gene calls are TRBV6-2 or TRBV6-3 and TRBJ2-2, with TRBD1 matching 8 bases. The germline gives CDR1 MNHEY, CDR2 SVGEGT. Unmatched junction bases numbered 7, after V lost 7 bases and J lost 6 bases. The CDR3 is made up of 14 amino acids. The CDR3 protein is CASNRQGRSGELFF. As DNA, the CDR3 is TGTGCCAGCAACCGACAGGGGAGATCCGGGGAGCTGTTTTTT.

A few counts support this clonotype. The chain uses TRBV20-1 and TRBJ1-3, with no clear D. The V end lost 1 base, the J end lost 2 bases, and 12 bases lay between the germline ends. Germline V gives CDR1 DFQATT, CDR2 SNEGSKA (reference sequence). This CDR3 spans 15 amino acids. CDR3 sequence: CSARVSQDAGNTIYF. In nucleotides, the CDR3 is TGCAGTGCTAGAGTCAGTCAGGACGCTGGAAACACCATATATTTT.

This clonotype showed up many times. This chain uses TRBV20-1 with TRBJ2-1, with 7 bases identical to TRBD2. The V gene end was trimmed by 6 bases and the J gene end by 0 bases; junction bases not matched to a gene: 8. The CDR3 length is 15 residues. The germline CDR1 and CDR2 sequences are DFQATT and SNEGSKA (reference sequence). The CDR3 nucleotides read TGCAGTGCCCTAAGCGGGACTTTCTCCTACAATGAGCAGTTCTTC. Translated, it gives CSALSGTFSYNEQFF.

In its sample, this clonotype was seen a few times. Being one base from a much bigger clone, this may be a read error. This CDR3 is CASSSRTGIYGYTF. Written as DNA, the CDR3 is TGCGCCAGCAGCTCCCGGACAGGGATCTATGGCTACACCTTC. V gene TRBV5-1 combines with J gene TRBJ1-2, with TRBD1 matching 8 bases. Trimming at V came to 3 bases and at J to 4 bases, leaving 5 bases not matched to a gene. Germline CDR1 is SGHRS and CDR2 is YFSETQ. The CDR3 is 14 amino acids.

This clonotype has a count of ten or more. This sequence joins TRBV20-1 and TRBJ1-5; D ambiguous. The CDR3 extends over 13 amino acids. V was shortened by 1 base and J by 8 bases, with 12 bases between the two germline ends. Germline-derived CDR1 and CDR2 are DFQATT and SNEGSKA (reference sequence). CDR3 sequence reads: CSARAGISEPQHF. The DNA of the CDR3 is TGCAGTGCTAGAGCGGGTATTAGCGAGCCCCAGCATTTT.

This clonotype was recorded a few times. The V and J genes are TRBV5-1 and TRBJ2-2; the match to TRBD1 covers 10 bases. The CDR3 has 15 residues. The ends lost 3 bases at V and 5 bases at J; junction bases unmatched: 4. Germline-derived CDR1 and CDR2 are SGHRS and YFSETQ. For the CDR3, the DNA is TGCGCCAGCAGCTACCCGGGACAGGGGACCGGGGAGCTGTTTTTT. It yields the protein CASSYPGQGTGELFF.

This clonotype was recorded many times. The DNA of the CDR3 is TGTGCCAGCAGTTTAAACCGGAGAGTGAAACTGTTTTTT. Translation: CASSLNRRVKLFF. V and J are TRBV12-3 or TRBV12-4 and TRBJ1-4; D uncertain. Trimming removed 2 bases from V and 11 bases from J, with 12 bases in between. This CDR3 contains 13 residues.

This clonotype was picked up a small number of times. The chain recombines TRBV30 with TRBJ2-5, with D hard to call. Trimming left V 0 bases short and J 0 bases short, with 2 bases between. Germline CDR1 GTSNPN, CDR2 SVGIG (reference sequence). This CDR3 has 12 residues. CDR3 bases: TGTGCCTGGAGTGTGGACCAAGAGACCCAGTACTTC. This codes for CAWSVDQETQYF.

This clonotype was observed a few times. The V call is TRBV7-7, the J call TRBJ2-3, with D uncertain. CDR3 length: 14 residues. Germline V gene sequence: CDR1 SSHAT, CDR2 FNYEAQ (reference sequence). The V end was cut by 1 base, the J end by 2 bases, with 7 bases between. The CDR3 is CASSLGRLTDTQYF. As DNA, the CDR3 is TGTGCCAGCAGCTTAGGGCGGCTCACAGATACGCAGTATTTT.

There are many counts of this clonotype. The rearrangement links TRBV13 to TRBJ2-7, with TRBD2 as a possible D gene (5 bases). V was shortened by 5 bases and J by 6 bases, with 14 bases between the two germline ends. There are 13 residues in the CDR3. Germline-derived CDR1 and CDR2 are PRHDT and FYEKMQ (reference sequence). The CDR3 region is CASSQELVLEQYF. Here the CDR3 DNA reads TGTGCCAGCAGCCAGGAACTAGTCCTCGAGCAGTACTTC.

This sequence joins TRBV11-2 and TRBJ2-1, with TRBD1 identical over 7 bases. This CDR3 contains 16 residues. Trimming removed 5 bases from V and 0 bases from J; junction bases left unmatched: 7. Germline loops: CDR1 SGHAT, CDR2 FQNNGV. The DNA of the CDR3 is TGTGCCAGCAGCCGACAGGGCGGTCTCTCCTACAATGAGCAGTTCTTC. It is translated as CASSRQGGLSYNEQFF.

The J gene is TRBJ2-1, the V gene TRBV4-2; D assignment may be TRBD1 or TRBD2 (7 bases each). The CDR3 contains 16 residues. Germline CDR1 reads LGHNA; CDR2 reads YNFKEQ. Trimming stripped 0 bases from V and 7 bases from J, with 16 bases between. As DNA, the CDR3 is TGTGCCAGCAGCCAAGAAGGGGGCGGGAGAGATAATGAGCAGTTCTTC. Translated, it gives CASSQEGGGRDNEQFF.

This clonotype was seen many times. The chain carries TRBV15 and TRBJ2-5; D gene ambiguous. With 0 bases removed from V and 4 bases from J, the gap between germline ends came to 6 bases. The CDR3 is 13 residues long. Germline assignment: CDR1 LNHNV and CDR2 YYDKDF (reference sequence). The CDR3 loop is CATSRDVGETQYF. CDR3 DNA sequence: TGTGCCACCAGCAGAGATGTGGGAGAGACCCAGTACTTC.

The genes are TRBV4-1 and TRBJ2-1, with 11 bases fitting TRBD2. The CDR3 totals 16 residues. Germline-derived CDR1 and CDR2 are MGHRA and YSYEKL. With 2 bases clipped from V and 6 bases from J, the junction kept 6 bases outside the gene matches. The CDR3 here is CASSQLTSGRVNEQFF. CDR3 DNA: TGCGCCAGCAGCCAACTTACTAGCGGGAGAGTCAATGAGCAGTTCTTC.